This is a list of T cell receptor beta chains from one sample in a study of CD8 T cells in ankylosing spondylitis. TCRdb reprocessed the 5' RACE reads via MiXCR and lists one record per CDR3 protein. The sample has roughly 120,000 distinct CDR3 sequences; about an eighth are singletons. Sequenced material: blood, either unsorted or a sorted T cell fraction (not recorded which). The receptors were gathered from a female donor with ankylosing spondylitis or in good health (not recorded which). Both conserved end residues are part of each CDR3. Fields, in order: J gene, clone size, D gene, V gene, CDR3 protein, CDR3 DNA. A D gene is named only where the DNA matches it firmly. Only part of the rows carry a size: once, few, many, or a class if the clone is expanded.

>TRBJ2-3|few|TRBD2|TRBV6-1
CASIGLAGGTDTQYF
TGTGCCAGCATTGGACTAGCGGGCGGCACAGATACGCAGTATTTT
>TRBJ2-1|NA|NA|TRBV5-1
CASSLYPLDYNEQLF
TGCGCCAGCAGCTTGTATCCACTAGACTACAATGAGCAGCTCTTC
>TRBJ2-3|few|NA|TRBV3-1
CASSQGAGDTDTQYF
TGTGCCAGCAGCCAAGGCGCAGGGGACACAGATACGCAGTATTTT
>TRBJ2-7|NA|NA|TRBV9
CASSVDQGPYEQYF
TGTGCCAGCAGCGTAGACCAGGGGCCCTACGAGCAGTACTTC
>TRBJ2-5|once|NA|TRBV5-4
CASSPGGTQETQYF
TGTGCCAGCAGCCCCGGGGGTACACAAGAGACCCAGTACTTC
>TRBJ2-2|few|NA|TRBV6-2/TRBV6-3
CASSPWASLTGELFF
TGTGCCAGCTCCCCCTGGGCCTCTCTCACCGGGGAGCTGTTTTTT
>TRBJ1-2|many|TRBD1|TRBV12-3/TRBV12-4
CASSLQGGLANYGYTF
TGTGCCAGCAGTTTGCAGGGGGGGTTAGCTAACTATGGCTACACCTTC
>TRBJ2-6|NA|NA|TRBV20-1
CSASSGYPNSGANVLTF
TGCAGTGCTAGTTCAGGGTACCCCAACTCTGGGGCCAACGTCCTGACTTTC
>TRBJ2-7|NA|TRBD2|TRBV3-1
CASSQAGTKTYEQYF
TGTGCCAGCAGCCAAGCCGGGACTAAAACTTACGAGCAGTACTTC
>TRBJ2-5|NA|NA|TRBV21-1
CASSKEWRIQETQYF
TGTGCCAGCAGCAAAGAGTGGCGGATACAAGAGACCCAGTACTTC
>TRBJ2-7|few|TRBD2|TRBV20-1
CSARWASGRSYEQYF
TGCAGTGCTAGATGGGCTAGCGGGAGATCTTACGAGCAGTACTTC
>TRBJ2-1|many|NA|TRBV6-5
CASSYGDIQFF
TGTGCCAGCAGTTATGGGGACATTCAGTTCTTC
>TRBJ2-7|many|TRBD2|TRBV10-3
CAISDQREGTEQYF
TGTGCCATCAGTGACCAGCGGGAGGGGACCGAGCAGTACTTC
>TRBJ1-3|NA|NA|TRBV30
CAWVTQGIVNTIYF
TGTGCCTGGGTCACACAGGGCATCGTAAACACCATATATTTT
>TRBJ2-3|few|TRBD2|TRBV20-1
CSATEGGLEGTDTQYF
TGCAGTGCTACCGAGGGAGGACTAGAGGGCACAGATACGCAGTATTTT
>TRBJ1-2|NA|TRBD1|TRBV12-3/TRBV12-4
CASSPMGQNHYGYTF
TGTGCCAGCAGCCCGATGGGACAGAACCACTATGGCTACACCTTC
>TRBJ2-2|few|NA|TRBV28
CASSPAAVPNTGELFF
TGTGCCAGCAGCCCAGCAGCCGTCCCGAACACCGGGGAGCTGTTTTTT
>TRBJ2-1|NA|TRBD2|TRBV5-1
CASSLVGLAGSTVDNEQFF
TGCGCCAGCAGCTTGGTAGGGCTAGCGGGATCAACGGTGGACAATGAGCAGTTCTTC
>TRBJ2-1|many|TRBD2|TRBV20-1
CSGESSGSSSYNEQFF
TGCAGCGGAGAATCTAGCGGGAGTTCCTCCTACAATGAGCAGTTCTTC
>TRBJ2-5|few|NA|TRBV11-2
CASSLGFPGPETQYF
TGTGCCAGCAGCTTAGGTTTCCCAGGGCCAGAGACCCAGTACTTC
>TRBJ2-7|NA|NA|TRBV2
CASSPTGLGTGEQYF
TGTGCCAGCAGCCCAACAGGGCTCGGAACTGGTGAGCAGTACTTC
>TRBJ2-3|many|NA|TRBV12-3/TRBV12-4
CASSLARPDTQYF
TGTGCCAGCAGTTTAGCCCGACCAGATACGCAGTATTTT
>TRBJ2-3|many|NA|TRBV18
CASSPRELDDTDTQYF
TGTGCCAGCTCACCACGCGAACTCGACGACACAGATACGCAGTATTTT
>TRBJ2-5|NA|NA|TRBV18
CASSQGQEETQYF
TGTGCCAGCTCACAAGGACAAGAAGAGACCCAGTACTTC